Reported below is one TCR beta chain. Reanalyzing the 5' RACE reads, TCRdb keeps one entry per CDR3 protein, without DNA. The sample table includes over 110,000 distinct CDR3 sequences. CDR3 length equals 16 residues. Germline V gene lookup returns CDR1 MNHEY and CDR2 SVGAGI. The data are from a study of monozygotic twins with inflammatory bowel disease. The chain is built from TRBV6-5 and TRBJ1-2; the TRBD1 assignment by TCRdb is unverifiable without DNA. Sequencing was carried out using blood. The source of this sequence is a human donor with ulcerative colitis or Crohn's disease, or a healthy co-twin of an affected twin (not recorded which). CDR3 sequence reads: CASRRQGSFLYYGYTF.